A selection of T cell receptor beta chains follows, all from one sample in a study of blood T cell repertoires in COVID-19. Libraries were prepared by immunoSEQ multiplex PCR; TCRdb keeps only in-frame clonotypes and omits some of them. The table shows 95,000 to 100,000 clones, with around four fifths occurring only once. The sequenced sample was peripheral blood. Receptors were obtained from a man in his 70s with acute or convalescent COVID-19. Both conserved end residues are part of each CDR3. D genes are given only for firm matches.

>TRBV19|16|TRBJ1-1|TRBD1
CASSSSLTGVNTEAFF
TGTGCCAGTAGTTCCTCATTGACAGGGGTAAACACTGAAGCTTTCTTT
>TRBV7-3|18|TRBJ2-6|NA
CASSSIGGSVSGANVLTF
TGTGCCAGCAGCTCGATAGGGGGAAGTGTATCTGGGGCCAACGTCCTGACTTTC
>TRBV9|15|TRBJ1-1|TRBD1
CASSGNRGGNTEAFF
TGTGCCAGCAGCGGTAACAGGGGGGGTAACACTGAAGCTTTCTTT
>TRBV28|14|TRBJ1-1|NA
CASSRVPKNTEAFF
TGTGCCAGCAGTCGAGTCCCGAAGAACACTGAAGCTTTCTTT
>TRBV9|16|TRBJ2-1|TRBD2
CASSPPGGSGYNEQFF
TGTGCCAGCAGCCCCCCTGGCGGGAGCGGGTACAATGAGCAGTTCTTC
>TRBV7-9|15|TRBJ1-6|TRBD1
CASSLTGAGNSPLHF
TGTGCCAGCAGCTTAACAGGGGCCGGTAATTCACCCCTCCACTTT
>TRBV7-2|17|TRBJ1-6|NA
CASSPYSGESGNSPLHF
TGTGCCAGCAGCCCCTACTCAGGGGAAAGTGGCAATTCACCCCTCCACTTT
>TRBV28|15|TRBJ1-6|TRBD1
CASRAGQGYGSPLHF
TGTGCCAGCAGGGCTGGACAGGGCTATGGATCACCCCTCCACTTT
>TRBV6-2/TRBV6-3|15|TRBJ2-3|TRBD1
CASSPQGYGTDTQYF
TGTGCCAGCAGCCCACAGGGGTATGGGACAGATACGCAGTATTTT
>TRBV12-3/TRBV12-4|13|TRBJ1-1|NA
CASSYRKNTEAFF
TGTGCCAGCAGCTACAGGAAAAACACTGAAGCTTTCTTT